This T cell receptor (beta chain) was retrieved from a study of blood T cell repertoires in COVID-19 (TCRdb year 2020). With respect to the entire study: Samples covering the acute and convalescent phases of COVID-19 were provided by collaborators in the United States, Italy and Spain. HLA class I and class II types, where available, came from metadata supplied by the sample provider rather than from assay-based typing. The repertoires were released in a freely available public database intended as a resource for research on the immune response to SARS-CoV-2. The samples were drawn from the first 160 participants of the ongoing ImmuneRACE study and from over 950 subjects provided by 6 global collaborators. Sample metadata almost always included a de-identified subject ID, COVID-19 status, age in years and sex. The dataset comprised deeply sampled blood TCRbeta repertoires from subjects exposed to, actively infected with, or recovered from COVID-19. The material from the prospective study consisted of cDNA or gDNA derived from T cells, B-cell-depleted T cells, or PBMCs.

This clone was detected once. What antigen it recognizes has not been identified. The record has no base qualities; no much larger clone is one base away. The CDR3 sequence holds 13 residues, the cysteine and phenylalanine included. Left in the record is the CDR3 DNA by itself, 39 bases read in frame from the first base. V is clipped by 7 bases and J by 9 bases, and the sequence between their germline boundaries is 19 bases long. Each collaborating institution followed its own protocols to collect whole blood in K2EDTA tubes. For TCRbeta analysis, collaborator samples were shipped as frozen whole blood, as isolated PBMCs, or as DNA extracted from either sample type. The immunoSEQ Assay, a bias-controlled multiplex PCR, was used to amplify TCRbeta CDR3 regions from genomic DNA. As for the authors' bioinformatics: Nucleated cell counts per sample were estimated from amplification of reference gene primers within the assay. To quantify the absolute abundance of each unique TCRbeta CDR3 rearrangement, sequence reads were collapsed and filtered. Productive Simpson clonality was computed per sample as the square root of Simpson's diversity index over productive rearrangements. Held by TCRdb, this immuneACCESS table contains in-frame sequences only and omits some clones. Under half of the omission traces to an unresolved V gene where checked; the cause of the rest is unknown. For V, J and clone size, that table is used; D and trimming come from the DNA. This sample holds about 220,000 clones; 80% to 90% were observed only once. Of the sample, about 20% falls within the top ten clones.

On the study overall, not on this receptor specifically: The amount of clinical and demographic metadata varied by source and participant and was provided uncurated.

Sequencing used peripheral blood. The receptor chain draws on TRBV5-7 and TRBJ1-1; the D gene is perhaps TRBD1, on 6 matching bases. TRBV5-7 is designated an ORF whose function remains uncertain. The sequence derives from a man aged 25-45 years with active or convalescent COVID-19. This receptor has the CDR3 CASLSPRGAKAFF. The DNA sequence follows: TGTGCCAGCCTTTCCCCTCGGGGGGCGAAAGCTTTCTTT.